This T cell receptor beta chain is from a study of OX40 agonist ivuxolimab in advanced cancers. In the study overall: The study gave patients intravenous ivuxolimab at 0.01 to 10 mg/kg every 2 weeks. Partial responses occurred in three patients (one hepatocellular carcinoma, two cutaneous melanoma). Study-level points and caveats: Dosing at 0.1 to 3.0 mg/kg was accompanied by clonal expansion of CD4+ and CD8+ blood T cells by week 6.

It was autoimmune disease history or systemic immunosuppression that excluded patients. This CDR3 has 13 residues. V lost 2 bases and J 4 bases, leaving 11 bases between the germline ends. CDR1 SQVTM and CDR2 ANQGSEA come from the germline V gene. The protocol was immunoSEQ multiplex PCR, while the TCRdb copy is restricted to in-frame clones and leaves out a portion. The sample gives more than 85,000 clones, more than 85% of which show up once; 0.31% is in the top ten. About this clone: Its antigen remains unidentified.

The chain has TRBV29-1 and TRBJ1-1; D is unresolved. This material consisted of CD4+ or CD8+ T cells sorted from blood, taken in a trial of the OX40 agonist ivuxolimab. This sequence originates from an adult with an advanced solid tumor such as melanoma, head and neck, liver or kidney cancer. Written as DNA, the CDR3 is TGCAGCGTTGAACTCAGGCAGAGCACTGAAGCTTTCTTT. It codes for CSVELRQSTEAFF.